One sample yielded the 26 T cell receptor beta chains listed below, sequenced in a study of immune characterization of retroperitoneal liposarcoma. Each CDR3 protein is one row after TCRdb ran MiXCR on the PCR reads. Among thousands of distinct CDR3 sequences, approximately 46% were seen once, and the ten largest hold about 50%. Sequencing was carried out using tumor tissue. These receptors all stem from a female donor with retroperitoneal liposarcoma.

CDR3 bases: TGTGCCAGCAGCTCCCGGACTAGCGGGACCTACTCCATTCAGTACTTC. Encoded protein: CASSSRTSGTYSIQYF. V is TRBV7-2 and J is TRBJ2-4; TRBD2 agrees at 12 bases. The V and J ends lost 4 bases and 9 bases, in that order; junction bases with no gene match: 10. CDR1 is SGHTA and CDR2 is FQGNSA in the germline V gene. This CDR3 has 16 amino acids.

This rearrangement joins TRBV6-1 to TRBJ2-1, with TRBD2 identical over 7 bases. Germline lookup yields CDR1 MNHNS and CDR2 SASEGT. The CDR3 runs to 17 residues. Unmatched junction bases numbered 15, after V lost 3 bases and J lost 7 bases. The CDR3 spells CASSDWEGLRDGNEQFF. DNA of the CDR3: TGTGCCAGCAGTGATTGGGAGGGGCTCCGAGATGGGAATGAGCAGTTCTTC.

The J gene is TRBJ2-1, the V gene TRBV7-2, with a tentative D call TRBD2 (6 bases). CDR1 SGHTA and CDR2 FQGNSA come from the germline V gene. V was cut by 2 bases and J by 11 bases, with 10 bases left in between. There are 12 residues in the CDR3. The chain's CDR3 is CASSLHGTQQFF. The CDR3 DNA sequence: TGTGCCAGCAGCTTACATGGGACTCAGCAGTTCTTC.

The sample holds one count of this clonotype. This CDR3 is CASSDLAGRNNQPQHF. CDR3 bases: TGTGCCAGCAGTGATCTGGCGGGGCGGAACAATCAGCCCCAGCATTTT. The chain joins TRBV6-1 to TRBJ1-5, with D tentatively TRBD1 (5 bases). V gave up 3 bases and J gave up 3 bases, with 15 bases separating them. This CDR3 spans 16 amino acids. Germline loops: CDR1 MNHNS, CDR2 SASEGT.

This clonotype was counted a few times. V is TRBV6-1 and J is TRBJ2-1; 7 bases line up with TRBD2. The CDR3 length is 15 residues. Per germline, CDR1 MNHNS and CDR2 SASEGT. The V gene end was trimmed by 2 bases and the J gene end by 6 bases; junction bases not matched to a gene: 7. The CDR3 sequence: CASSEMGLLGNEQFF. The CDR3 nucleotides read TGTGCCAGCAGTGAAATGGGACTACTTGGCAATGAGCAGTTCTTC.

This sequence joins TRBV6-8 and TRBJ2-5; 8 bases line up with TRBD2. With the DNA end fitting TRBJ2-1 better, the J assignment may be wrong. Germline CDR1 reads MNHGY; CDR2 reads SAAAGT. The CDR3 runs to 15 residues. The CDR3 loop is CASGGAGGGNNEQFF. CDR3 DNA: TGTGCCAGCGGGGGGGCGGGAGGCGGAAACAATGAGCAGTTCTTC.

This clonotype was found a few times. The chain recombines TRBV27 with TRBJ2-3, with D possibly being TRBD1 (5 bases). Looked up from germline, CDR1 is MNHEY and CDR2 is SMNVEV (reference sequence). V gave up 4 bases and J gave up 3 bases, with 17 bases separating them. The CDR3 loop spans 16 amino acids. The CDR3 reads CASSSQRAGSTDTQYF. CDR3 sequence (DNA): TGTGCCAGCAGTTCCCAAAGGGCAGGGTCAACAGATACGCAGTATTTT.

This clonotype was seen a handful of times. This CDR3 reads CASTSGTSRADTQYF. The CDR3 DNA is TGTGCCAGCACTTCCGGGACTAGCAGGGCAGATACGCAGTATTTT. This rearrangement joins TRBV6-1 to TRBJ2-3; 9 nucleotides agree with TRBD2. With 7 bases clipped from V and 4 bases from J, the junction kept 9 bases outside the gene matches. Germline CDR1 reads MNHNS; CDR2 reads SASEGT. There are 15 residues in the CDR3.

The CDR3 DNA reads TGTGCCAGCAGTTGGGGCAGCTCCTACAATGAGCAGTTCTTC. This translates into CASSWGSSYNEQFF. This chain joins TRBV27 and TRBJ2-1; tentatively, D is TRBD1 (5 bases). Germline CDR1 reads MNHEY; CDR2 reads SMNVEV (reference sequence). The CDR3 runs 14 residues. Trimming pared 4 bases from V and 0 bases from J, leaving 7 bases between.

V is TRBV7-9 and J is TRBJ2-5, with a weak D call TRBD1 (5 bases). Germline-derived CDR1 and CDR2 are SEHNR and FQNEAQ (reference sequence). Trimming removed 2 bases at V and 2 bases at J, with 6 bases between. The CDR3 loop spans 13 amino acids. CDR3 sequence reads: CASSLRQQETQYF. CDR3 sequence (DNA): TGTGCCAGCAGCTTACGACAGCAAGAGACCCAGTACTTC.

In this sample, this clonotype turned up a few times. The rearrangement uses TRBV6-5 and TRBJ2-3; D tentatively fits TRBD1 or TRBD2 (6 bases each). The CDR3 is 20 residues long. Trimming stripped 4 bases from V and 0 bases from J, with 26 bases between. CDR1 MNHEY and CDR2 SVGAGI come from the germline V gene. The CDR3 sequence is CASSFAAWVLGGLSTDTQYF. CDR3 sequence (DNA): TGTGCCAGCAGTTTTGCAGCCTGGGTGTTAGGGGGACTGAGCACAGATACGCAGTATTTT.

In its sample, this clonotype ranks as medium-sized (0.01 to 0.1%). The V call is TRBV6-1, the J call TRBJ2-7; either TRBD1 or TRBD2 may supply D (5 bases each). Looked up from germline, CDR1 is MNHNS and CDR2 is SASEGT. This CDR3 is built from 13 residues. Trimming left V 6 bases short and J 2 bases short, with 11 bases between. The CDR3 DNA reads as TGTGCCAGCAGGACGGGGCCCGCCTACGAGCAGTACTTC. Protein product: CASRTGPAYEQYF.

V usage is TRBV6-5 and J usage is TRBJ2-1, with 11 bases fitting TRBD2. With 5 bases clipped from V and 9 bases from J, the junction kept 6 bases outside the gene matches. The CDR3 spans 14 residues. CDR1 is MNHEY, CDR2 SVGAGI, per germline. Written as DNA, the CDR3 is TGTGCCAGCAGTGGGGGCCTAGCGGGAGGTGAGCAGTTCTTC. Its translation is CASSGGLAGGEQFF.

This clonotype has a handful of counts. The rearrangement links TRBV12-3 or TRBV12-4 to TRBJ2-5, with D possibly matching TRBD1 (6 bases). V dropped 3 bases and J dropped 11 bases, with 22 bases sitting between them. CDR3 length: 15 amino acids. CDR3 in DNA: TGTGCCAGCAGTTTCAGGACAGCCGTCCAAAGTGAGCAGTACTTC. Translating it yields CASSFRTAVQSEQYF.

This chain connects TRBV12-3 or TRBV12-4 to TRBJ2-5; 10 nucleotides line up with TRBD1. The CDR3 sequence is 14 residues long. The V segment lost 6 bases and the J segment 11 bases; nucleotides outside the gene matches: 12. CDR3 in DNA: TGTGCCAGCAGGCCGGGACAGGGGCCTAGTGAGCAGTACTTC. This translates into CASRPGQGPSEQYF.

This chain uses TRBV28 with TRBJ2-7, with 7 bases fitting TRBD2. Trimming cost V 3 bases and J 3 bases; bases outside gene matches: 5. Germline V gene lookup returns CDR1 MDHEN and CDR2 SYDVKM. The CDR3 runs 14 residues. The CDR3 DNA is TGTGCCAGCAGTTTTATTCTAGCGGTCTACGAGCAGTACTTC. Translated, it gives CASSFILAVYEQYF.

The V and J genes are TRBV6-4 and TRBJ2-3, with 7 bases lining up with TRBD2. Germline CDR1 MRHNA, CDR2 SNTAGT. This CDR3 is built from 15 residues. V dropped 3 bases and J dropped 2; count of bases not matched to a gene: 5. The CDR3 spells CASSEGGGDTDTQYF. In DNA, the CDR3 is TGTGCCAGCAGTGAGGGCGGGGGAGACACAGATACGCAGTATTTT.

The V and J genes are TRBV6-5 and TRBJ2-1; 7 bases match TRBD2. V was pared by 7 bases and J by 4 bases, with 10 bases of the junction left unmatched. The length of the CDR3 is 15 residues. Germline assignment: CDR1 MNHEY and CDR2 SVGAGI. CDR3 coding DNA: TGTGCCAGCACTCCAAGCGGGACGGGATACAATGAGCAGTTCTTC. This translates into CASTPSGTGYNEQFF.

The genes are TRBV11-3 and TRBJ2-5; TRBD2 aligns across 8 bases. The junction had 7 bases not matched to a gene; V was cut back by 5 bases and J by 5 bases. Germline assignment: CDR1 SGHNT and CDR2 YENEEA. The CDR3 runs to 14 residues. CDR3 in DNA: TGTGCCAGCAGCACGGGACTAGTGGGGGAGACCCAGTACTTC. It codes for CASSTGLVGETQYF.

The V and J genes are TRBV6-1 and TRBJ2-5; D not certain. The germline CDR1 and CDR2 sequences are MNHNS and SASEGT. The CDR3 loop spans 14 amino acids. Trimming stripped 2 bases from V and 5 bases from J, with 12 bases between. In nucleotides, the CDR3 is TGTGCCAGCAGTGAACCCCAAACCAGGGAGACCCAGTACTTC. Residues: CASSEPQTRETQYF.

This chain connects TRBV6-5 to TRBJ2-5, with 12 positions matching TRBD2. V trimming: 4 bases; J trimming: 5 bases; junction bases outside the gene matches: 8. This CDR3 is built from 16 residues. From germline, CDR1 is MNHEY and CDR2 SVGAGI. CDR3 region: CASSSSGGAVLETQYF. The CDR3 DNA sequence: TGTGCCAGCAGTTCTAGCGGGGGGGCCGTTTTGGAGACCCAGTACTTC.

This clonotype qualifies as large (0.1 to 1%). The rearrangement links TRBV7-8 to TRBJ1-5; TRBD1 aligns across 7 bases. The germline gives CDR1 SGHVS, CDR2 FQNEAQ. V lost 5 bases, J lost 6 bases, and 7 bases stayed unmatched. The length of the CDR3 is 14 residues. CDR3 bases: TGTGCCAGCAGCCCGACAGGGTTCAGTCAGCCCCAGCATTTT. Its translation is CASSPTGFSQPQHF.

The CDR3 DNA is TGTGCCAGCAGTGAAGCGACAGGGGGCTACAATGAGCAGTTCTTC. Its protein product is CASSEATGGYNEQFF. The chain couples TRBV6-1 to TRBJ2-5; 9 nucleotides line up with TRBD1. The J call may be in error: the DNA end matches TRBJ2-1 better. CDR1 is MNHNS, CDR2 SASEGT, per germline. CDR3 length: 15 residues.

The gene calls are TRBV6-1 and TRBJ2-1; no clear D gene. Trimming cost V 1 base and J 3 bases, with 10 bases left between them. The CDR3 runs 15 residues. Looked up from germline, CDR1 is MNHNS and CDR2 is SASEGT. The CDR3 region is CASSEGMSFYNEQFF. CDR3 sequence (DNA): TGTGCCAGCAGTGAAGGGATGTCCTTCTACAATGAGCAGTTCTTC.

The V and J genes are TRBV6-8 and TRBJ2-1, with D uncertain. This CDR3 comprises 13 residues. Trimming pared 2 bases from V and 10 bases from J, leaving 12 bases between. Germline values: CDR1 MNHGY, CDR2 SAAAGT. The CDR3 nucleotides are TGTGCCAGCAGTTACCTTGGCTGGCGGGAGCAGTTCTTC. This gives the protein CASSYLGWREQFF.

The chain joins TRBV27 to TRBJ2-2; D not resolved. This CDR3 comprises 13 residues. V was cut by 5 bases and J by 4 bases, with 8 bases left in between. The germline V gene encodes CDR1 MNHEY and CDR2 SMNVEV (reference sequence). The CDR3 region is CASSLGGTGELFF. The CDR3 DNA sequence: TGTGCCAGCAGTCTAGGCGGCACCGGGGAGCTGTTTTTT.